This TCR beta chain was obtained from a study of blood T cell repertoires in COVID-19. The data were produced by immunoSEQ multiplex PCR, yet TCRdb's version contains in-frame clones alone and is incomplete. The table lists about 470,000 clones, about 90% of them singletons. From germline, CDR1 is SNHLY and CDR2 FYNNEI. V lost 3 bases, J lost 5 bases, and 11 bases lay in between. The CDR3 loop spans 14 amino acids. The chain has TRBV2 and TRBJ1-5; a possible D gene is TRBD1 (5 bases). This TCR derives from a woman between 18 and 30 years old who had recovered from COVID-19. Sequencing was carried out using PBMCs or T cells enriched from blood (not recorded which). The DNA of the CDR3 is TGTGCCAGCAGTGAGACGGGAGGGGATCAGCCCCAGCATTTT. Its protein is CASSETGGDQPQHF.